This passage covers 12 T cell receptor beta chains from one sample sequenced in a study of response to subunit inactivated influenza vaccine. TCRdb used MiXCR to reprocess the RT-PCR reads, holding one entry per CDR3 protein. The data contain fewer than 650,000 distinct CDR3 sequences, 10% to 15% of them singletons. The material sequenced was PBMCs from blood, taken more than 35 days after vaccination. All receptors derive from a middle-aged man who received an inactivated influenza vaccine.

The chain joins TRBV5-1 to TRBJ2-1; D uncertain. Trimming cost V 2 bases and J 4 bases, with 7 bases left between them. Germline CDR1 SGHRS, CDR2 YFSETQ. CDR3 size: 13 residues. CDR3 in DNA: TGCGCCAGCAGCTTCCAGGTATACAATGAGCAGTTCTTC. Protein: CASSFQVYNEQFF.

Only a few counts were recorded for this clonotype. The gene calls are TRBV6-1 and TRBJ2-7; 15 nucleotides line up with TRBD2. Trimming took 7 bases from V and 4 from J; bases not matched to a gene: 11. Germline V CDR1 and CDR2: MNHNS, SASEGT. The CDR3 is made up of 17 amino acids. The CDR3 region is CASTRSGTSGGRYEQYF. The CDR3 DNA reads as TGTGCCAGCACCCGCTCCGGGACTAGCGGGGGGAGGTACGAGCAGTACTTC.

This clonotype came up a few times. V gene TRBV2 combines with J gene TRBJ2-5; TRBD1 agrees at 7 bases. The CDR3 length is 14 residues. The ends lost 5 bases at V and 3 bases at J; junction bases unmatched: 6. CDR1 and CDR2 (germline): SNHLY, FYNNEI. CDR3 region: CASSHPGQKETQYF. For the CDR3, the DNA is TGTGCCAGCAGTCACCCGGGACAGAAAGAGACCCAGTACTTC.

This clonotype was picked up a small number of times. The chain recombines TRBV4-1 with TRBJ2-3; 13 nucleotides line up with TRBD2. Germline CDR1 reads MGHRA; CDR2 reads YSYEKL. Trimming cost V 8 bases and J 4 bases; bases outside gene matches: 6. The length of the CDR3 is 15 residues. The CDR3 sequence: CASGWTSGGADTQYF. The CDR3 DNA is TGCGCCAGCGGGTGGACTAGCGGGGGCGCAGATACGCAGTATTTT.

DNA for the CDR3: TGCGCCAGCAGCCAGTATCCTCCGGGACAGGGGACAGATACGCAGTATTTT. The encoded protein is CASSQYPPGQGTDTQYF. V gene TRBV4-1 combines with J gene TRBJ2-3; 10 nucleotides agree with TRBD1. The germline gives CDR1 MGHRA, CDR2 YSYEKL. V was clipped by 3 bases and J by 3 bases; unmatched bases: 9. This CDR3 has 17 residues.

This clonotype was observed a handful of times. V usage is TRBV7-2 and J usage is TRBJ2-3; the D gene is possibly TRBD2 (6 bases). V lost 0 bases, J lost 2 bases, and 12 bases lay in between. In germline, CDR1 is SGHTA, CDR2 FQGNSA. This CDR3 is built from 16 residues. CDR3 nucleotide sequence: TGTGCCAGCAGCTTAGCCCCTGGCGGGGCCACAGATACGCAGTATTTT. Translated, it gives CASSLAPGGATDTQYF. Complete variable domain (other parts from reference TRBV7-2 and TRBJ2-3): GAGVSQSPSNKVTEKGKDVELRCDPISGHTALYWYRQSLGQGLEFLIYFQGNSAPDKSGLPSDRFSAERTGGSVSTLTIQRTQQEDSAVYLCASSLAPGGATDTQYFGPGTRLTVL.

The J gene is TRBJ2-1, the V gene TRBV20-1; possibly TRBD2 for D (6 bases). This CDR3 has 16 residues. V was trimmed by 5 bases and J by 8 bases, leaving 25 bases between them. Germline CDR1 is DFQATT and CDR2 is SNEGSKA (reference sequence). CDR3 coding DNA: TGCAGTGCTGGAGTTTTGCTCAGGAGGGCCAGCCATGAGCAGTTCTTC. This sequence encodes CSAGVLLRRASHEQFF.

This clonotype was seen a handful of times. The CDR3 coding sequence is TGTGCCAGCAGTGAATTAGCCTTCCGTGGGAATGAGCAGTTCTTC. It specifies CASSELAFRGNEQFF. The rearrangement links TRBV6-1 to TRBJ2-1; D is undetermined. Trimming removed 2 bases from V and 7 bases from J, with 15 bases in between. Germline V lookup: CDR1 MNHNS, CDR2 SASEGT. The CDR3 sequence is 15 residues long.

The V gene is TRBV12-3 or TRBV12-4, the J gene TRBJ2-7; 8 nucleotides match TRBD1. Trimming took 4 bases from V and 6 from J; bases not matched to a gene: 5. This CDR3 spans 13 amino acids. The CDR3 here is CASSYRGKGEQYF. CDR3 DNA: TGTGCCAGCAGTTACAGGGGGAAGGGCGAGCAGTACTTC.

The rearrangement joins TRBV4-3 to TRBJ1-2; tentative D call: TRBD1 (6 bases). Per germline, CDR1 LGHNA and CDR2 YSLEER. Trimming shortened V by 2 bases and J by 2 bases, and 21 bases separated the two germline ends. The CDR3 has 18 residues. In nucleotides, the CDR3 is TGCGCCAGCAGCCAAACAGCCGGGGGACAAACAAAGAACTATGGCTACACCTTC. This gives the protein CASSQTAGGQTKNYGYTF.

The table lists this clonotype with a few counts. CDR3 in DNA: TGTGCCAGCAGAGGACCAGGGTCCGGAGATACGCAGTATTTT. Protein: CASRGPGSGDTQYF. This chain uses TRBV28 with TRBJ2-3, with D perhaps TRBD1 (5 bases). CDR1 is MDHEN, CDR2 SYDVKM, per germline. Trimming left V 6 bases short and J 5 bases short, with 15 bases between. This CDR3 is 14 amino acids long.

J is TRBJ2-5 and V is TRBV20-1; maybe TRBD2 (5 bases). The germline gives CDR1 DFQATT, CDR2 SNEGSKA (reference sequence). The CDR3 has 13 residues. The germline V and J ends were trimmed by 1 base and 9 bases, with 15 bases remaining between them. The CDR3 reads CSARGPVAGAQYF. CDR3 sequence (DNA): TGCAGTGCTAGAGGTCCGGTAGCCGGGGCCCAGTACTTC.